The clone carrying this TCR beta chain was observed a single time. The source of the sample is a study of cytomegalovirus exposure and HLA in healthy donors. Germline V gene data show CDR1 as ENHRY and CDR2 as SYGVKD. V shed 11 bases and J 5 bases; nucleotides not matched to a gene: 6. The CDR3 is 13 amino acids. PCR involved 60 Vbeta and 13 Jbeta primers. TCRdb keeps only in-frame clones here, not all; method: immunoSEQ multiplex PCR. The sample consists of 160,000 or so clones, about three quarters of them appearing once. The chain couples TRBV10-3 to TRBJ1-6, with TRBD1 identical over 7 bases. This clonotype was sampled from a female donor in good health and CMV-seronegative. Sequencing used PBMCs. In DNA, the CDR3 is TGTGCCGTCCGGACAGGCAATAATTCACCCCTCCACTTT. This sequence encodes CAVRTGNNSPLHF.